These 8 T cell receptor beta chains came from one sample sequenced in a study of persistence of HIV-infected CD4 T cells. Cells were stimulated with overlapping HIV-1 Gag 15-mer peptides. CD40L/CD69 double-negative CD45RO-high memory CD4+ T cells were collected. No antigen is known for these receptors. This was the immunoSEQ version 4 assay in survey mode. TCRdb keeps only in-frame clones here, not all; method: immunoSEQ multiplex PCR. The top ten clones hold almost 1% of a sample with 30,000 to 45,000 clones, approximately 85% of them seen once. The material was cultured CD4+ T cells from PBMCs, obtained from a patient who received antiretroviral therapy. All receptors come from an adult with HIV. The donor label of this sample is uncertain.

This chain connects TRBV2 to TRBJ2-2, with 10 positions matching TRBD2. CDR1 is SNHLY and CDR2 is FYNNEI in the germline V gene. The CDR3 sequence is 15 residues long. V lost 6 bases to trimming and J lost 6 bases; unmatched junction nucleotides: 7. The CDR3 loop is CASRLAGVFSGELFF. For the CDR3, the DNA is TGTGCCAGCAGGCTAGCGGGGGTTTTTTCCGGGGAGCTGTTTTTT.

In this sample, this clone turned up a few times. The rearrangement uses TRBV27 and TRBJ2-7, with 9 bases matching TRBD1. The junction had 9 bases not matched to a gene; V was cut back by 6 bases and J by 3 bases. The V gene's germline CDR1 is MNHEY and CDR2 SMNVEV (reference sequence). The CDR3 loop spans 15 amino acids. Here the CDR3 reads CASSRRAGQGYEQYV. CDR3 coding DNA: TGTGCCAGCAGCCGACGCGCGGGACAGGGCTACGAGCAGTACGTC.

V gene TRBV3-1 (or the pseudogene TRBV3-2) combines with J gene TRBJ2-7, with D perhaps TRBD1 (5 bases). In germline, CDR1 is LGHDT, CDR2 YNNKEL (reference sequence). Trimming took 5 bases from V and 5 from J, leaving 13 bases between them. CDR3 length: 13 amino acids. The CDR3 is CASSTWGVDEQYF. CDR3 bases: TGTGCCAGCAGCACCTGGGGCGTGGACGAGCAGTACTTC.

This clone was counted between two and nine times. The genes are TRBV2 and TRBJ1-6; a weak D match, TRBD1 (5 bases). Per the germline V gene, CDR1 is SNHLY and CDR2 is FYNNEI. This CDR3 is 14 amino acids long. V was shortened by 8 bases and J by 0 bases, with 8 bases between the two germline ends. CDR3 nucleotide sequence: TGTGCCAGCGACAGAGACTCCTATAATTCACCCCTCCACTTT. Amino acid sequence: CASDRDSYNSPLHF.

V usage is TRBV27 and J usage is TRBJ2-1, with 7 bases matching TRBD1. Per germline, CDR1 MNHEY and CDR2 SMNVEV (reference sequence). J was trimmed by 0 bases and V by 5 bases; bases with no gene match: 7. This CDR3 comprises 16 residues. The CDR3 nucleotides are TGTGCCAGCAGTACCCGACAGGGTAGCTCCTACAATGAGCAGTTCTTC. This translates into CASSTRQGSSYNEQFF.

The gene calls are TRBV12-3 or TRBV12-4 and TRBJ2-7, with D unresolved. Trimming removed 1 base from V and 6 bases from J, with 10 bases in between. This CDR3 has 13 residues. This CDR3 reads CASSLGASGEQYV. CDR3 nucleotides: TGTGCCAGCAGTTTAGGGGCCTCGGGCGAGCAGTACGTC.

In this sample, this clone turned up a few times. This chain joins TRBV6-5 and TRBJ1-3; 7 bases agree with TRBD1. The V and J ends lost 10 bases and 4 bases, in that order; junction bases with no gene match: 10. The CDR3 has 14 amino acids. Germline V CDR1 and CDR2: MNHEY, SVGAGI. The CDR3 DNA reads TGTGCCACCGGACCGGGACAGCGGGGAAACACCATATATTTT. Translation gives CATGPGQRGNTIYF.

This CDR3 reads CASSLEPSEQYF. In nucleotides, the CDR3 is TGCGCCAGCAGCTTGGAACCTTCCGAGCAGTACTTC. The gene calls are TRBV5-1 and TRBJ2-7, with D unclear. Germline-derived CDR1 and CDR2 are SGHRS and YFSETQ. CDR3 size: 12 residues. The V end was cut by 0 bases, the J end by 6 bases, with 7 bases between.